This T cell receptor (beta chain) stems from a study of cytomegalovirus exposure and HLA in healthy donors. Study outcomes and limitations: For most TCR beta V segments, an earlier analysis put the productive rate at about 87% or about 30% of the time. Listed as cytomegalovirus-associated were 150 to 200 TCR beta chains. Later analysis identified several of the most significant clusters that appeared linked to common viral pathogens. Only CMV serostatus was available as immune exposure information.

This CDR3 contains 13 residues. CDR1 and CDR2 (germline): MNHEY, SMNVEV (reference sequence). Germline trimming cut 8 bases from V and 7 bases from J; bases unmatched to any gene: 4. The PCR had 60 Vbeta and 13 Jbeta primers. Measured with immunoSEQ multiplex PCR; TCRdb has only the in-frame clones, and not every one. This table holds some 120,000 clones, roughly 76% found once. This clone was counted between two and nine times. Antigen unknown. This clonotype originated in a middle-aged woman in good health and CMV-seropositive. The rearrangement joins TRBV27 to TRBJ1-6; 8 positions match TRBD1. The sample taken for sequencing was PBMCs. The CDR3 sequence: CASSRTGNSPLHF. Here the CDR3 DNA reads TGTGCCAGCTCCAGGACAGGGAATTCACCCCTCCACTTT.